What follows are 15 T cell receptor beta chains derived from one specimen sequenced in a study of Graves' ophthalmopathy and Graves' hyperthyroidism (dated by TCRdb to the late 2010s). Instrument used: Illumina HiSeq 2000. For repertoire sequencing, the TCR beta CDR3 regions were amplified from RNA transcripts. The first round was an RT-PCR using HTBI primers with the Qiagen OneStep RT-PCR kit, and this first round was followed by a second-round multiplex PCR, then size selection and purification. TCRdb redid the processing of the public reads, applying fastp at Q25 and MiXCR, and retained in-frame beta chains. Merged by CDR3 protein, the rows form single entries marked with the most common genes and DNA. The sample table contains 1 million to 1.3 million distinct CDR3 sequences; only one count was recorded for less than 45% of them. Of the sample, more than 9.5% is held by the ten largest clones.

The sequenced sample consisted of peripheral blood or thyroid tissue (not recorded which). Receptors originate from an adult man with Graves' hyperthyroidism.

The chain employs TRBV13 and TRBJ1-4, with D possibly TRBD1 on 6 matching bases. The CDR3 is 14 residues long. V dropped 5 bases and J dropped 4 bases, with 11 bases sitting between them. The germline gives CDR1 PRHDT, CDR2 FYEKMQ (reference sequence). The CDR3 sequence: CASSTGSGNEKLFF. In nucleotides, the CDR3 is TGTGCCAGCAGCACAGGGTCCGGTAATGAAAAACTGTTTTTT.

The table lists this clonotype with many counts. This rearrangement joins TRBV7-9 to TRBJ1-5; D not certain. Trimming removed 5 bases at V and 5 bases at J, with 7 bases between. The CDR3 runs 12 residues. Germline CDR1 reads SEHNR; CDR2 reads FQNEAQ (reference sequence). This CDR3 reads CASSIGDQPQHF. As DNA, the CDR3 is TGTGCCAGCAGCATCGGGGATCAGCCCCAGCATTTT.

In its sample, this clonotype was seen many times. The chain is built from TRBV2 and TRBJ2-7; D is undetermined. Germline CDR1 is SNHLY and CDR2 is FYNNEI. With 5 bases removed from V and 9 bases from J, the gap between germline ends came to 11 bases. The CDR3 length is 11 residues. The CDR3 sequence: CASSLNWGQYF. The CDR3 nucleotides read TGTGCCAGCAGTCTGAACTGGGGGCAGTACTTC. Based on the CDR3 plus reference TRBV2 and TRBJ2-7, the full variable domain is EPEVTQTPSHQVTQMGQEVILRCVPISNHLYFYWYRQILGQKVEFLVSFYNNEISEKSEIFDDQFSVERPDGSNFTLKIRSTKLEDSAMYFCASSLNWGQYFGPGTRLTVT.

This clonotype was detected ten times or more. This rearrangement joins TRBV7-2 to TRBJ2-5, with TRBD2 as a possible D gene (6 bases). The CDR3 is 15 residues long. CDR1 is SGHTA, CDR2 FQGNSA, per germline. V was shortened by 2 bases and J by 4 bases, with 14 bases between the two germline ends. The CDR3 DNA is TGTGCCAGCAGCTTAAGTTCGGACTACGGAGAGACCCAGTACTTC. Amino acids: CASSLSSDYGETQYF. The full variable domain, rest sourced from reference TRBV7-2 and TRBJ2-5, is GAGVSQSPSNKVTEKGKDVELRCDPISGHTALYWYRQSLGQGLEFLIYFQGNSAPDKSGLPSDRFSAERTGGSVSTLTIQRTQQEDSAVYLCASSLSSDYGETQYFGPGTRLLVL.

Only a few counts were recorded for this clonotype. This sequence joins TRBV28 and TRBJ2-5; D is possibly TRBD1 (6 bases). CDR3 length equals 15 residues. The V gene's germline CDR1 is MDHEN and CDR2 SYDVKM. V was clipped by 5 bases and J by 2 bases, with 15 bases between them. The CDR3 sequence: CASSTRQDPQETQYF. The CDR3 DNA reads TGTGCCAGCAGTACACGACAGGACCCGCAAGAGACCCAGTACTTC.

As concerns this clonotype: A single base separates this from a much larger clone, so it may be a read error. This chain links TRBV7-9 with TRBJ2-5; 12 bases match TRBD2. Germline loops: CDR1 SEHNR, CDR2 FQNEAQ (reference sequence). The CDR3 totals 16 residues. CDR3 region: CANSLGLAGIQETQYF. CDR3 nucleotides: TGTGCCAACAGCTTAGGACTAGCGGGAATCCAAGAGACCCAGTACTTC.

A few counts support this clonotype. The junction differs from germline at one of its ends, possibly a read error. The chain uses TRBV7-9 and TRBJ2-7; possibly TRBD2 for D (5 bases). Germline assignment: CDR1 SEHNR and CDR2 FQNEAQ (reference sequence). This CDR3 contains 12 residues. The CDR3 loop is CASRRNTGELYF. Here the CDR3 DNA reads TGTGCCAGCAGGCGGAACACCGGGGAGCTGTACTTC.

The chain employs TRBV24-1 and TRBJ2-5; TRBD1 matches at 7 bases. Germline CDR1 is KGHDR and CDR2 is SFDVKD. The CDR3 has 13 residues. After removal of 6 bases from V and 3 bases from J, the junction contained 3 bases not matched to a gene. CDR3 in DNA: TGTGCCACCAGTACAGGGGTTGAAGAGACCCAGTACTTC. Encoded protein: CATSTGVEETQYF.

This clonotype was seen repeatedly, ten times or more. The V gene is TRBV4-1, the J gene TRBJ2-7; D gene ambiguous. This CDR3 region has 15 residues. Germline V gene data show CDR1 as MGHRA and CDR2 as YSYEKL. Between the trimmed V and J ends, which lost 1 base and 0 bases, there was a span of 10 bases. DNA for the CDR3: TGCGCCAGCAGCCAAGCGGACGTCCTCTCCTACGAGCAGTACTTC. Its translation is CASSQADVLSYEQYF.

This clonotype was seen more than once but under ten times. The chain carries TRBV7-2 and TRBJ1-4; the D gene is possibly TRBD1 (6 bases). Germline V gene data show CDR1 as SGHTA and CDR2 as FQGNSA. V was trimmed by 5 bases and J by 2 bases, leaving 9 bases between them. The CDR3 runs 14 residues. The CDR3 DNA follows: TGTGCCAGCAGCCGGGACAACACTAATGAAAAACTGTTTTTT. Protein sequence: CASSRDNTNEKLFF.

A remark on this clonotype: With a much larger clone just one base away, this may be a read error. The rearrangement links TRBV11-2 to TRBJ2-7; the match to TRBD2 covers 8 bases. The germline V gene encodes CDR1 SGHAT and CDR2 FQNNGV. The CDR3 runs 14 residues. DNA for the CDR3: TGTGCCAACAGCCCGTCGACTAGCGTTTACGAGCAGTACTTC. Translated, it gives CANSPSTSVYEQYF.

J is TRBJ2-7 and V is TRBV10-2; unclear D gene. The length of the CDR3 is 13 residues. V shed 4 bases and J shed 5 bases, with 12 bases lying between them. Germline CDR1 is WSHSY and CDR2 is SAAADI. CDR3 sequence: CASSAGPVNEQYF. As DNA, the CDR3 is TGCGCCAGCAGTGCCGGACCCGTGAACGAGCAGTACTTC.

In this sample, this clonotype turned up a few times. The rearrangement joins TRBV29-1 to TRBJ1-5; D is possibly TRBD1 (6 bases). The V end lost 2 bases, the J end lost 11 bases, and 13 bases lay between the germline ends. The CDR3 runs 12 residues. Germline V gene lookup returns CDR1 SQVTM and CDR2 ANQGSEA. The CDR3 loop reads CSVEKGGETQHF. The CDR3 DNA sequence: TGCAGCGTTGAAAAAGGGGGGGAGACCCAGCATTTT.

CDR3 DNA sequence: TGCAGCGTTGGCGGCGGGAATGGCTACACCTTC. Amino acids: CSVGGGNGYTF. The J gene is TRBJ1-2, the V gene TRBV29-1; D is ambiguous. Germline-derived CDR1 and CDR2 are SQVTM and ANQGSEA. This CDR3 comprises 11 residues. V was shortened by 4 bases and J by 6 bases, with 9 bases between the two germline ends.

This clonotype was seen repeatedly, ten times or more. The chain links TRBV10-3 to TRBJ1-5; D uncertain. The CDR3 has 12 amino acids. V dropped 3 bases and J dropped 6 bases, with 6 bases sitting between them. In germline, CDR1 is ENHRY, CDR2 SYGVKD. The CDR3, as DNA: TGTGCCATCAGTGATGCGAGTCAGCCCCAGCATTTT. Protein: CAISDASQPQHF.